This TCR beta chain was sequenced for a study of shared clonotypes between healthy human individuals. Clones were sequenced by immunoSEQ multiplex PCR, and TCRdb holds only the in-frame ones, with some missing. Altogether about 480,000 clones are present, 75% to 80% being singletons, with the ten largest covering about 12%. The CDR3 sequence is 12 residues long. V was pared by 4 bases and J by 0 bases, with 4 bases between. Germline V lookup: CDR1 SEHNR, CDR2 FQNEAQ (reference sequence). The sample comprised PBMCs. The V gene is TRBV7-9, the J gene TRBJ2-7; D is unclear. The sequence derives from a woman in her thirties or forties in good health. Some clones in this sample may be carry-over from other donors' samples. The CDR3 region has the DNA TGTGCCAGCAGCTACATCTCCTACGAGCAGTACTTC. It specifies CASSYISYEQYF.